This is a list of T cell receptor beta chains from one sample in a study of T cell responses to AZD1222 COVID-19 vaccine. The assay was immunoSEQ multiplex PCR, and TCRdb's table has in-frame clones only and misses some. The sample has about 92,000 clones, more than 75% seen once; the top ten hold roughly 10%. This specimen was peripheral blood, taken on day 0 of AZD1222 vaccination. The source of these receptors is an adult in good health. Each CDR3 is given with its conserved first and last residue. The D gene is left open where the match is weak. The size entry is marked missing in some rows and otherwise reads once, few, many or a size class.

>TRBJ1-2|TRBV2|NA|NA
CASSEGGQYYGYTF
TGTGCCAGCAGTGAAGGTGGCCAGTACTATGGCTACACCTTC
>TRBJ2-2|TRBV7-8|NA|NA
CASSLLWGISGTGELFF
TGTGCCAGCAGCCTCTTGTGGGGGATTTCGGGGACCGGGGAGCTGTTTTTT
>TRBJ1-1|TRBV28|NA|NA
CASSLGDRSYTEAFF
TGTGCCAGCAGCCTGGGTGACAGGTCCTACACTGAAGCTTTCTTT
>TRBJ2-3|TRBV7-9|TRBD1|NA
CATTTGGAVDTQYF
TGTGCCACTACAACAGGGGGCGCGGTAGATACGCAGTATTTT
>TRBJ1-6|TRBV5-4|NA|few
CASSSARGPQPLHF
TGTGCCAGCAGCTCCGCCCGGGGCCCTCAACCCCTCCACTTT
>TRBJ1-4|TRBV6-6|TRBD1|NA
CASSFGQANEKLFF
TGTGCCAGCAGTTTCGGACAGGCTAATGAAAAACTGTTTTTT
>TRBJ2-2|TRBV6-4|TRBD1|NA
CASSPGGHTGELFF
TGTGCCAGCTCCCCAGGGGGCCACACCGGGGAGCTGTTTTTT
>TRBJ2-7|TRBV28|NA|NA
CASVGIGYEQYF
TGTGCCAGCGTTGGGATAGGCTACGAGCAGTACTTC
>TRBJ1-5|TRBV12-5|NA|NA
CASGPGSNQPQHF
TGTGCTAGTGGGCCGGGGTCCAATCAGCCCCAGCATTTT
>TRBJ2-1|TRBV6-5|TRBD2|NA
CASSYSWLADNEQFF
TGTGCCAGCAGTTACTCGTGGCTAGCGGACAATGAGCAGTTCTTC
>TRBJ2-3|TRBV23-1|TRBD1|NA
CANEDRGRTDTQYF
TGCGCCAACGAGGACAGGGGGAGAACAGATACGCAGTATTTT
>TRBJ2-7|TRBV5-1|TRBD2|NA
CASSLGGLAFGQYF
TGCGCCAGCAGCTTGGGGGGACTAGCATTCGGGCAGTACTTC
>TRBJ1-4|TRBV27|NA|NA
CASSLSGFEKLFF
TGTGCCAGCAGTTTATCGGGGTTCGAAAAACTGTTTTTT
>TRBJ2-5|TRBV7-3|NA|NA
CASSLMAQETQYF
TGTGCCAGCAGCTTAATGGCCCAAGAGACCCAGTACTTC
>TRBJ1-1|TRBV7-8|TRBD1|NA
CASSLGQGTEAFF
TGTGCCAGCAGCTTAGGACAGGGAACTGAAGCTTTCTTT
>TRBJ2-2|TRBV9|NA|NA
CASKSGMVNTGELFF
TGTGCCAGCAAGTCAGGAATGGTGAACACCGGGGAGCTGTTTTTT
>TRBJ2-7|TRBV7-2|TRBD1|NA
CASSLRTGGNRYEQYF
TGTGCCAGCAGCTTAAGGACAGGGGGTAACAGATACGAGCAGTACTTC
>TRBJ1-2|TRBV6-5|TRBD1|NA
CASSYRDRGNGGYTF
TGTGCCAGCAGTTACCGGGACAGGGGAAACGGCGGCTACACCTTC
>TRBJ2-1|TRBV7-3|NA|NA
CASSTLGSEQFF
TGTGCCAGCAGCACGCTAGGTAGTGAGCAGTTCTTC
>TRBJ1-2|TRBV6-6|NA|NA
CASSLGTNYGYTF
TGTGCCAGCAGTCTGGGGACCAACTATGGCTACACCTTC
>TRBJ2-2|TRBV6-5|TRBD2|once
CASSYGGSVTGELFF
TGTGCCAGCAGTTACGGCGGGAGCGTAACCGGGGAGCTGTTTTTT
>TRBJ1-4|TRBV19|NA|NA
CASSPDKLGTGKLFF
TGTGCCAGTAGTCCGGACAAGTTGGGTACGGGAAAACTGTTTTTT
>TRBJ2-2|TRBV7-8|TRBD2|once
CASSSRDYPNTGELFF
TGTGCCAGCAGCTCCCGGGACTACCCAAACACCGGGGAGCTGTTTTTT
>TRBJ2-3|TRBV4-2|NA|few
CASSQGLVTDTQYF
TGTGCCAGCAGCCAGGGTTTGGTCACAGATACGCAGTATTTT
>TRBJ2-7|TRBV6-6|NA|NA
CASRGTGYEQYF
TGTGCCAGCAGGGGGACTGGCTACGAGCAGTACTTC
>TRBJ1-1|TRBV11-2|NA|NA
CASSLEAVNTEAFF
TGTGCCAGCAGCTTAGAGGCGGTGAACACTGAAGCTTTCTTT
>TRBJ2-5|TRBV11-2|NA|NA
CASSLEVRETQYF
TGTGCCAGCAGCTTGGAGGTCCGGGAGACCCAGTACTTC
>TRBJ2-7|TRBV19|NA|NA
CASSIDPGHLYEQYF
TGTGCCAGTAGTATAGATCCCGGTCATCTCTACGAGCAGTACTTC
>TRBJ2-7|TRBV7-9|NA|NA
CASSTTGSYEQYF
TGTGCCAGCAGCACAACAGGGTCCTACGAGCAGTACTTC
>TRBJ1-5|TRBV6-6|NA|NA
CASRPLDSPGNQPQHF
TGTGCCAGCAGACCCCTGGACTCACCCGGCAATCAGCCCCAGCATTTT